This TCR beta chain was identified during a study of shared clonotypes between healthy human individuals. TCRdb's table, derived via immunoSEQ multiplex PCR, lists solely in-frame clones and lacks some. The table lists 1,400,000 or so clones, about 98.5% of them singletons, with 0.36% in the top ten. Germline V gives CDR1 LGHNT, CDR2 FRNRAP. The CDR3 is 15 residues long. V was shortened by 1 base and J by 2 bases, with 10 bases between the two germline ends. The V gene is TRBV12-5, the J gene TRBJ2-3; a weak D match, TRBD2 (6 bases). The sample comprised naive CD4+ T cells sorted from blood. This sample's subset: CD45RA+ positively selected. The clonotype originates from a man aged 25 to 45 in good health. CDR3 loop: CASGLGDSDTDTQYF. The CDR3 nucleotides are TGTGCTAGTGGTTTGGGGGACTCCGACACAGATACGCAGTATTTT.